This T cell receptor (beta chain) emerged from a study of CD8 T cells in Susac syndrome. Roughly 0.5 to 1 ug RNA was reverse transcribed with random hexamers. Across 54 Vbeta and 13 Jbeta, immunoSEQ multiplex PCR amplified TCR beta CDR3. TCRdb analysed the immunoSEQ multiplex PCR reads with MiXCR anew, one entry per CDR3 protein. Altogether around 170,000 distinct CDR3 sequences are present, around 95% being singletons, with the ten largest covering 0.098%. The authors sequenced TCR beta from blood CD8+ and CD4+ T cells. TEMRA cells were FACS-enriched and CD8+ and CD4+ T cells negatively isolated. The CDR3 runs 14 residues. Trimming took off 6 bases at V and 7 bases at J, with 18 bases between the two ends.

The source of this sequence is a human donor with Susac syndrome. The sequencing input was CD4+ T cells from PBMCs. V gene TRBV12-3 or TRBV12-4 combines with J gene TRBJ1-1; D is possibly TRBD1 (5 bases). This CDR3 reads CASRRGMVDGEAFF. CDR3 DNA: TGTGCCAGCAGGCGGGGGATGGTGGATGGTGAAGCTTTCTTT.